The next 24 T cell receptor beta chains were all read from a single sample in a study of control samples from healthy donors and cancer patients. TCRdb's copy holds only in-frame clones and misses some; the assay was immunoSEQ multiplex PCR. The sample has fewer than 110,000 clones; 80% to 90% are singletons. Sequenced sample: PBMCs. Every receptor here comes from a man aged 55 to 70 with lung cancer.

The genes are TRBV7-6 and TRBJ2-5, with D tentatively TRBD2 (6 bases). V was shortened by 0 bases and J by 7 bases, with 9 bases between the two germline ends. CDR3 length equals 13 residues. In germline, CDR1 is SGHVS, CDR2 FNYEAQ. The CDR3 region is CASSLALGGTQYF. CDR3 nucleotide sequence: TGTGCCAGCAGCTTAGCGTTGGGGGGGACCCAGTACTTC. Full variable domain (rest looked up from reference TRBV7-6 and TRBJ2-5): GAGVSQSPRYKVTKRGQDVALRCDPISGHVSLYWYRQALGQGPEFLTYFNYEAQQDKSGLPNDRFSAERPEGSISTLTIQRTEQRDSAMYRCASSLALGGTQYFGPGTRLLVL.

The chain carries TRBV5-1 and TRBJ2-3, with 9 bases lining up with TRBD1. With 5 bases clipped from V and 3 bases from J, the junction kept 10 bases outside the gene matches. Germline V CDR1 and CDR2: SGHRS, YFSETQ. This CDR3 is 16 amino acids long. CDR3 sequence (DNA): TGCGCCAGCAGAAACAGGGGGCAGTGGGGGACAGATACGCAGTATTTT. This translates into CASRNRGQWGTDTQYF.

Comments on this clone: The same CDR3 can be traced to other DNA sequences in this sample. The chain uses TRBV6-5 and TRBJ1-4; TRBD1 aligns across 10 bases. The ends lost 5 bases at V and 4 bases at J; junction bases unmatched: 4. The V gene's germline CDR1 is MNHEY and CDR2 SVGAGI. The CDR3 sequence is 15 residues long. The CDR3 DNA reads TGTGCCAGCAGTCTCGGGACAGGGGTTAATGAAAAACTGTTTTTT. It encodes CASSLGTGVNEKLFF.

V is TRBV10-3 and J is TRBJ1-1; TRBD1 aligns across 7 bases. The CDR3 sequence is 13 residues long. J lost 2 bases, V lost 6 bases, and 3 bases had no gene match. Germline V gives CDR1 ENHRY, CDR2 SYGVKD. The CDR3 bases are TGTGCCATCAGGGGGACAGAAAACACTGAAGCTTTCTTT. Residues: CAIRGTENTEAFF.

The chain recombines TRBV6-4 with TRBJ2-7; no reliable D call. V was cut by 3 bases and J by 0 bases, with 24 bases left in between. This CDR3 region has 19 residues. CDR1 and CDR2 (germline): MRHNA, SNTAGT. CDR3 nucleotides: TGTGCCAGCAGTGAGTTCCGGGCAGGAAAATCCTCCGGCTCCTACGAGCAGTACGTC. This encodes CASSEFRAGKSSGSYEQYV.

The gene calls are TRBV10-3 and TRBJ2-1, with 9 nucleotides matching TRBD1. The J segment lost 0 bases and the V segment lost 10 bases, leaving 4 bases of the junction unmatched. This CDR3 region has 14 residues. Germline CDR1 ENHRY, CDR2 SYGVKD. CDR3 DNA sequence: TGTGCCACCGCACAGGGGGCCTCCTACAATGAGCAGTTCTTC. It yields the protein CATAQGASYNEQFF.

V usage is TRBV7-8 and J usage is TRBJ2-5; TRBD1 matches 7 bases. Germline lookup yields CDR1 SGHVS and CDR2 FQNEAQ. The junction had 5 bases not matched to a gene; V was cut back by 5 bases and J by 2 bases. The CDR3 length is 14 residues. The CDR3 reads CASSTQGSQETQYF. As DNA, the CDR3 is TGTGCCAGCAGCACACAGGGGTCTCAAGAGACCCAGTACTTC.

The chain recombines TRBV20-1 with TRBJ1-2; D perhaps matches TRBD1 (6 bases). The germline CDR1 and CDR2 sequences are DFQATT and SNEGSKA (reference sequence). The CDR3 runs to 10 residues. Trimming left V 5 bases short and J 8 bases short, with 9 bases between. The CDR3, as DNA: TGCAGTGCTGAGGGGGGAGGCTACACCTTC. Encoded protein: CSAEGGGYTF.

The chain carries TRBV19 and TRBJ2-2, with D unresolved. The CDR3 totals 14 residues. Deletions cut 3 bases from V and 6 bases from J, with 11 bases between. Germline V CDR1 and CDR2: LNHDA, SQIVND (reference sequence). The CDR3 nucleotides read TGTGCCAGTAGTATGGGCAGTAGCCCCGGGGAGCTGTTTTTT. Translated: CASSMGSSPGELFF. The full variable domain, its missing parts supplied by reference TRBV19 and TRBJ2-2, is DGGITQSPKYLFRKEGQNVTLSCEQNLNHDAMYWYRQDPGQGLRLIYYSQIVNDFQKGDIAEGYSVSREKKESFPLTVTSAQKNPTAFYLCASSMGSSPGELFFGEGSRLTVL.

J is TRBJ1-2 and V is TRBV5-1, with TRBD1 matching 7 bases. There are 17 residues in the CDR3. The germline gives CDR1 SGHRS, CDR2 YFSETQ. The V and J ends lost 5 bases and 0 bases, in that order; junction bases with no gene match: 13. Here the CDR3 reads CASSELQGGDPNYGYTF. The CDR3 DNA is TGCGCCAGCAGTGAATTGCAAGGGGGCGACCCTAACTATGGCTACACCTTC.

A single count supports this clone. The chain couples TRBV7-3 to TRBJ2-1; tentative D call: TRBD2 (6 bases). The V gene lost 4 bases and the J gene lost 9 bases, with 19 bases spanning the gap. This CDR3 has 15 amino acids. CDR1 and CDR2 from the germline V gene are SGHTA and FQGTGA. CDR3 amino acids: CASSSEGLRGLEQFF. The CDR3 DNA sequence: TGTGCCAGCAGCTCCGAGGGACTCCGGGGCCTTGAGCAGTTCTTC.

The J gene is TRBJ1-1, the V gene TRBV6-4; the D gene is possibly TRBD1 (5 bases). Germline V gives CDR1 MRHNA, CDR2 SNTAGT. V lost 6 bases to trimming and J lost 1 base, with 15 bases between them. The CDR3 sequence is 15 residues long. The CDR3 sequence: CASSLYSTGNTEAFF. CDR3 nucleotide sequence: TGTGCCAGCAGCCTATACTCTACAGGGAACACTGAAGCTTTCTTT.

This clone was detected only a few times. The chain recombines TRBV14 with TRBJ2-3; TRBD1 or TRBD2 may be the D gene (5 bases each). Germline V gene sequence: CDR1 SGHDN, CDR2 FVKESK. The CDR3 extends over 16 amino acids. V shed 3 bases and J shed 5 bases, with 18 bases lying between them. The CDR3 loop is CASSHLGGYGGDTQYF. The CDR3 region has the DNA TGTGCCAGCAGCCATCTTGGGGGATACGGTGGAGATACGCAGTATTTT.

V gene TRBV30 combines with J gene TRBJ1-2, with 8 nucleotides matching TRBD1. Germline V gives CDR1 GTSNPN, CDR2 SVGIG (reference sequence). The CDR3 extends over 15 amino acids. V was pared by 1 base and J by 5 bases, with 9 bases of the junction left unmatched. This CDR3 is CAWSDHLDRVYGYTF. In DNA form, the CDR3 reads TGTGCCTGGAGTGATCACTTGGACAGGGTATATGGCTACACCTTC.

The chain couples TRBV5-1 to TRBJ2-5, with 10 positions matching TRBD1. The CDR3 covers 15 residues. Germline CDR1 is SGHRS and CDR2 is YFSETQ. With 0 bases clipped from V and 3 bases from J, the junction kept 2 bases outside the gene matches. The CDR3 is CASSLAGTGEETQYF. The CDR3 DNA reads TGCGCCAGCAGCTTGGCCGGGACAGGGGAAGAGACCCAGTACTTC.

V gene TRBV7-8 combines with J gene TRBJ2-2, with 8 bases lining up with TRBD1. Trimming removed 5 bases from V and 4 bases from J; junction bases left unmatched: 3. This CDR3 region has 14 residues. CDR1 SGHVS and CDR2 FQNEAQ come from the germline V gene. CDR3 nucleotides: TGTGCCAGCAGCATCGGACAGGGCACCGGGGAGCTGTTTTTT. It specifies CASSIGQGTGELFF.

CDR3 loop: CASIQGARTEAFF. The CDR3 region has the DNA TGTGCCAGTATACAGGGGGCCCGCACTGAAGCTTTCTTT. This sequence joins TRBV7-9 and TRBJ1-1, with 9 bases fitting TRBD1. The CDR3 has 13 residues. CDR1 SEHNR and CDR2 FQNEAQ come from the germline V gene (reference sequence). With V trimmed by 9 bases and J by 4 bases, 6 bases remained unmatched. The full variable domain, with the rest looked up from reference TRBV7-9 and TRBJ1-1, is DTGVSQNPRHKITKRGQNVTFRCDPISEHNRLYWYRQTLGQGPEFLTYFQNEAQLEKSRLLSDRFSAERPKGSFSTLEIQRTEQGDSAMYLCASIQGARTEAFFGQGTRLTVV.

The rearrangement links TRBV3-1 (or the pseudogene TRBV3-2) to TRBJ2-1; D unclear. Trimming stripped 1 base from V and 6 bases from J, with 7 bases between. This CDR3 spans 13 amino acids. The germline gives CDR1 LGHDT, CDR2 YNNKEL (reference sequence). CDR3: CASSQGPINEQFF. CDR3 nucleotides: TGTGCCAGCAGCCAAGGACCTATCAATGAGCAGTTCTTC.

This chain uses TRBV7-2 with TRBJ2-7; D ambiguous. The V gene lost 3 bases and the J gene lost 2 bases, with 11 bases spanning the gap. This CDR3 is 14 amino acids long. Germline-derived CDR1 and CDR2 are SGHTA and FQGNSA. CDR3 sequence (DNA): TGTGCCAGCAGCTTCAGTGCCGTTACCTACGAGCAGTACTTC. It codes for CASSFSAVTYEQYF. Full variable domain (remainder filled in from reference TRBV7-2 and TRBJ2-7): GAGVSQSPSNKVTEKGKDVELRCDPISGHTALYWYRQSLGQGLEFLIYFQGNSAPDKSGLPSDRFSAERTGGSVSTLTIQRTQQEDSAVYLCASSFSAVTYEQYFGPGTRLTVT.

The chain joins TRBV7-9 to TRBJ1-5; D gene ambiguous. The germline V gene has CDR1 SEHNR and CDR2 FQNEAQ (reference sequence). This CDR3 has 14 amino acids. The V and J ends lost 3 bases and 3 bases respectively, with 9 bases between them. CDR3 sequence: CASSLDGFNQPQHF. The CDR3 DNA is TGTGCCAGCAGCTTGGACGGATTCAATCAGCCCCAGCATTTT.

The gene calls are TRBV2 and TRBJ1-1; D call uncertain. The ends were cut back, 9 bases at V and 11 bases at J, with 19 bases in the middle. The CDR3 runs 12 residues. Germline assignment: CDR1 SNHLY and CDR2 FYNNEI. DNA of the CDR3: TGTGCCAGTCTCTACGCTCAGACGAGGGCTTTCTTT. This translates into CASLYAQTRAFF.

This sequence joins TRBV5-1 and TRBJ1-2; 9 nucleotides line up with TRBD1. Germline V gene sequence: CDR1 SGHRS, CDR2 YFSETQ. Trimming removed 5 bases from V and 8 bases from J; junction bases left unmatched: 7. The CDR3 has 13 residues. The CDR3 nucleotides are TGCGCCAGCAGACCGGACAGGGGATCGGGCTACACCTTC. Protein product: CASRPDRGSGYTF.

The rearrangement joins TRBV27 to TRBJ1-2, with 7 positions matching TRBD1. Germline values: CDR1 MNHEY, CDR2 SMNVEV (reference sequence). The CDR3 totals 14 residues. Germline trimming cut 2 bases from V and 4 bases from J; bases unmatched to any gene: 4. The CDR3 DNA reads as TGTGCCAGCAGTTTAACAGGGGTTGGCTATGGCTACACCTTC. Protein product: CASSLTGVGYGYTF.

CDR3 nucleotide sequence: TGTGCCAGCAGCTTGGGGAATCGGGGTAATTCACCCCTCCACTTT. Its protein product is CASSLGNRGNSPLHF. The V and J genes are TRBV7-2 and TRBJ1-6; D unresolved. CDR3 length: 15 amino acids. V lost 3 bases and J 6 bases, leaving 12 bases between the germline ends. Germline loops: CDR1 SGHTA, CDR2 FQGNSA.